Following are 9 T cell receptor beta chains from one sample sequenced in a study of blood T cell repertoires in COVID-19. Assay: immunoSEQ multiplex PCR; the TCRdb copy retains only in-frame clones and omits some. The sample records under 200,000 clones, 75% to 85% being singletons. Sequences were obtained from peripheral blood. The receptors here all came from a human donor in a cohort sampled during active COVID-19.

The genes are TRBV14 and TRBJ1-1; the D gene is possibly TRBD1 (5 bases). The germline gives CDR1 SGHDN, CDR2 FVKESK. The CDR3 is 12 residues long. V was cut by 4 bases and J by 7 bases, with 10 bases left in between. For the CDR3, the DNA is TGTGCCAGCAGCCTCCAGGGTTATGAAGCTTTCTTT. Amino acid sequence: CASSLQGYEAFF.

This chain uses TRBV6-2 or TRBV6-3 with TRBJ2-3, with D unclear. Trimming took 7 bases from V and 0 from J, leaving 8 bases between them. The CDR3 has 13 residues. The germline CDR1 and CDR2 sequences are MNHEY and SVGEGT. DNA of the CDR3: TGTGCCAGCACCCCCCTAAGCACAGATACGCAGTATTTT. This translates into CASTPLSTDTQYF.

The J gene is TRBJ2-2, the V gene TRBV5-5; no clear D. Germline loops: CDR1 SGHKS, CDR2 YYEKEE (reference sequence). V lost 0 bases and J lost 0, with 6 bases in between. CDR3 length equals 15 residues. The CDR3: CASSLGHANTGELFF. The CDR3 DNA follows: TGTGCCAGCAGCTTGGGACACGCGAACACCGGGGAGCTGTTTTTT.

This clone showed up just a few times. This rearrangement joins TRBV4-3 to TRBJ1-2, with unresolved D. Germline V gene data show CDR1 as LGHNA and CDR2 as YSLEER. The CDR3 spans 15 residues. Trimming left V 0 bases short and J 3 bases short, with 11 bases between. The CDR3 reads CASSQDPRPHYGYTF. The CDR3 DNA reads TGCGCCAGCAGCCAAGATCCCAGGCCCCACTATGGCTACACCTTC.

The chain couples TRBV6-2 or TRBV6-3 to TRBJ1-5; possible D gene TRBD1, 6 bases. Germline CDR1 and CDR2: MNHEY and SVGEGT. The CDR3 sequence is 15 residues long. Trimming stripped 2 bases from V and 0 bases from J, with 8 bases between. As DNA, the CDR3 is TGTGCCAGCAGTTACGGGGGGGCTAGCAATCAGCCCCAGCATTTT. Amino acids: CASSYGGASNQPQHF.

The V call is TRBV28, the J call TRBJ2-7; 13 bases fit TRBD2. The CDR3 has 16 amino acids. CDR1 and CDR2 from the germline V gene are MDHEN and SYDVKM. Germline trimming cut 2 bases from V and 4 bases from J; bases unmatched to any gene: 5. The CDR3 DNA is TGTGCCAGCAGTTTAATCGGGGGACTAGCGGGATACGAGCAGTACTTC. Its translation: CASSLIGGLAGYEQYF.

This clone was seen a handful of times. The chain is built from TRBV27 and TRBJ1-3, with no clear D. The germline gives CDR1 MNHEY, CDR2 SMNVEV (reference sequence). With 5 bases removed from V and 0 bases from J, the gap between germline ends came to 8 bases. The CDR3 sequence is 14 residues long. CDR3 sequence: CASSRGVSGNTIYF. CDR3 DNA sequence: TGTGCCAGCAGTCGTGGAGTCTCTGGAAACACCATATATTTT.

The V call is TRBV27, the J call TRBJ1-1; D possibly corresponds to TRBD1 (5 bases). CDR1 is MNHEY, CDR2 SMNVEV, per germline (reference sequence). The CDR3 sequence is 13 residues long. Trimming stripped 2 bases from V and 6 bases from J, with 10 bases between. The CDR3 sequence is CASSLATGAEAFF. The DNA of the CDR3 is TGTGCCAGCAGTTTAGCTACGGGGGCTGAAGCTTTCTTT.

V and J are TRBV7-2 and TRBJ2-7; 9 positions agree with TRBD2. The J segment lost 4 bases and the V segment lost 3 bases, leaving 7 bases of the junction unmatched. This CDR3 has 15 residues. The germline CDR1 and CDR2 sequences are SGHTA and FQGNSA. CDR3 bases: TGTGCCAGCAGCTTTTCTAGCGGGGCCGCGTACGAGCAGTACTTC. Its translation: CASSFSSGAAYEQYF.